This T cell receptor (beta chain) was sequenced in a study of shared clonotypes between healthy human individuals. This CDR3 has 12 residues. Trimming pared 0 bases from V and 6 bases from J, leaving 6 bases between. CDR1 and CDR2 (germline): GTSNPN, SVGIG (reference sequence). This clone came up a few times. This specimen includes other DNA sequences encoding the same CDR3. Assay used: immunoSEQ multiplex PCR; TCRdb lists only in-frame clones, some missing. Seen here are just over 2,000,000 clones, about 95% observed once, and the top ten hold 0.9% to 1.4%. Naive CD8 cells lacked CD45RO, underwent positive selection for CCR7 and left out terminally differentiated effector memory CD45RA+ cells.

What was sequenced was naive CD8+ T cells sorted from blood. The chain joins TRBV30 to TRBJ1-5, with D unclear. The sequence came from a man aged 18-30 years in good health. CDR3 coding DNA: TGTGCCTGGAGTGTAGAGGGTCAGCCCCAGCATTTT. This sequence encodes CAWSVEGQPQHF.